This T cell receptor (beta chain) stems from a study of molecular identifiers for immune sequencing clone quantification. This clonotype was observed at least ten times. TCRdb redid the calling of the PCR reads with MiXCR, one entry per CDR3 protein. Among about 18,000 distinct CDR3 sequences listed, about a fifth were seen once. V gave up 2 bases and J gave up 7 bases, with 6 bases separating them. Germline-derived CDR1 and CDR2 are SGHTA and FQGTGA. CDR3 length: 12 residues. Sequencing was done on a sample of naive CD8+ T cells from blood, with Jurkat cell RNA spiked in. The subset here: FACS-sorted CD8+CD4-CCR7+CD45RA+ naive T cells. The origin of this receptor is a human donor in good health. Some libraries in this study had Jurkat cell RNA spiked in. The chain employs TRBV7-3 and TRBJ1-3; D not resolved. CDR3 DNA sequence: TGTGCCAGCAGCTTATACTTGAACACCATATATTTT. Residues: CASSLYLNTIYF.